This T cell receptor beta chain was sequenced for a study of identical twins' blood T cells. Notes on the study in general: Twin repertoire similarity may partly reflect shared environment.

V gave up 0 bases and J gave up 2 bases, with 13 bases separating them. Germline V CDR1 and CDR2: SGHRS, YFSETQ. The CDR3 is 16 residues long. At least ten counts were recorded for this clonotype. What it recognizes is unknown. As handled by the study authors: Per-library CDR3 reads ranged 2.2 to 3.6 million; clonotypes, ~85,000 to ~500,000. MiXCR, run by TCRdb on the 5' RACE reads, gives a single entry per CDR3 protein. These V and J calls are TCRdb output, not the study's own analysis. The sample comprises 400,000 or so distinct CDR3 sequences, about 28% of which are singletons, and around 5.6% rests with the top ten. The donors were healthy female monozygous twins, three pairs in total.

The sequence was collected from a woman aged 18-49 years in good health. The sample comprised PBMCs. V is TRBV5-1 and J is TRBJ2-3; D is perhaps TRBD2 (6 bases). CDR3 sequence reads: CASSLGTGLLTDTQYF. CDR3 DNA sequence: TGCGCCAGCAGCTTGGGAACGGGACTCCTCACAGATACGCAGTATTTT.